The 4 T cell receptor beta chains below were found in one sample sequenced in a study of OX40 agonist ivuxolimab in advanced cancers. Libraries were prepared through the immunoSEQ multiplex PCR assay. TCRdb's version of the immuneACCESS table is confined to in-frame rearrangements and falls short of the full clone set. An unresolved V gene accounts for under half of the shortfall where checked; the remainder is of unknown origin. Here the sample has about 82,000 clones; more than 70% occur a single time. The ten largest make up around 2.3% of the sample. This specimen consisted of CD4+ or CD8+ T cells sorted from blood, obtained in a trial of the OX40 agonist ivuxolimab. These receptors were collected from an adult with an advanced solid tumor such as melanoma, head and neck, liver or kidney cancer.

A single count supports this clone. J is TRBJ2-5 and V is TRBV30, with D possibly matching TRBD2 (6 bases). Trimming shortened V by 2 bases and J by 4 bases, and 14 bases separated the two germline ends. The CDR3 extends over 14 amino acids. Germline V lookup: CDR1 GTSNPN, CDR2 SVGIG (reference sequence). The CDR3 region is CAWSRDLGGETQYF. Here the CDR3 DNA reads TGTGCCTGGAGTAGGGACTTGGGGGGAGAGACCCAGTACTTC.

V is TRBV6-5 and J is TRBJ2-7, with TRBD1 matching over 7 bases. This CDR3 contains 15 residues. Losses at the gene ends were 4 bases for V and 7 bases for J; bases not matched to a gene: 13. Germline V CDR1 and CDR2: MNHEY, SVGAGI. The CDR3 loop reads CASSSETGAGLEQYF. The DNA for the CDR3 is TGTGCCAGCAGTTCTGAAACAGGGGCTGGATTGGAGCAGTACTTC.

The chain uses TRBV4-1 and TRBJ1-5, with D tentatively TRBD1 (5 bases). CDR3 size: 15 residues. V dropped 2 bases and J dropped 3 bases, with 11 bases sitting between them. Germline assignment: CDR1 MGHRA and CDR2 YSYEKL. CDR3: CASSQIGTNNQPQHF. Here the CDR3 DNA reads TGCGCCAGCAGCCAAATTGGGACTAACAATCAGCCCCAGCATTTT.

The genes are TRBV18 and TRBJ1-5, with no clear D. Between the trimmed V and J ends, which lost 6 bases and 3 bases, there was a span of 12 bases. Germline CDR1 is KGHSH and CDR2 is LQKENI. This CDR3 comprises 14 residues. The CDR3 DNA sequence: TGTGCCAGCTCCCCTCAGCTTTCCAATCAGCCCCAGCATTTT. Its translation is CASSPQLSNQPQHF.